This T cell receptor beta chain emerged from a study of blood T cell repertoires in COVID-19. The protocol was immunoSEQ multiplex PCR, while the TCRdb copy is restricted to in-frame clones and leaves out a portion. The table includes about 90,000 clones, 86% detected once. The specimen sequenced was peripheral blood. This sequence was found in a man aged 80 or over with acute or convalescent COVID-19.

The CDR3 spells CASLSGRARRGSETQYF. The CDR3 DNA reads as TGTGCCAGCCTTAGCGGGAGGGCCCGCAGGGGTAGTGAGACCCAGTACTTC. The J gene is TRBJ2-5, the V gene TRBV28; 11 bases map to TRBD2. Germline V lookup: CDR1 MDHEN, CDR2 SYDVKM. The CDR3 totals 17 residues. J lost 5 bases, V lost 8 bases, and 16 bases had no gene match.